This T cell receptor (beta chain) came from a study of beta chain features in type 1 diabetes. Study-wide results and limits: Patients' naive, central memory and Treg TCRB repertoires seemed closer to one another than those of healthy donors.

CDR3 length: 15 residues. The ends lost 5 bases at V and 4 bases at J; junction bases unmatched: 8. Germline loops: CDR1 MNHEY, CDR2 SMNVEV (reference sequence). On this clone itself: Its antigen remains unidentified.

Stem cell-like memory, regulatory, central memory and naive CD4+ cells were sorted via CD45RO/CCR7/CD25/CD127/CD95/CD27. Sorted populations all exceeded 95% purity. Expressed TCRB transcripts got sequenced, as all isolated RNA was reverse transcribed. The table came from immunoSEQ multiplex PCR; TCRdb's copy has only in-frame clones and leaves some out. The sample holds hundreds of thousands of clones, approximately 10% seen once. The receptor's source is a woman aged 25 to 39 in good health. The sample taken for sequencing was naive CD4+ T cells from blood. This rearrangement joins TRBV27 to TRBJ1-1, with 9 bases identical to TRBD1. The CDR3 region is CASSPRTGAITEAFF. CDR3 nucleotide sequence: TGTGCCAGCAGTCCCCGGACAGGGGCGATCACTGAAGCTTTCTTT.